This entry is about one T cell receptor (beta chain). This sample is part of a study of patients and donors after allogeneic stem cell transplantation. TCRdb ran MiXCR on the RT-PCR reads and lists one entry per CDR3 protein. Altogether 80,000 to 90,000 distinct CDR3 sequences are present, roughly 52% being singletons, with the ten largest covering around 60%. This CDR3 spans 17 amino acids. Germline V gives CDR1 MNHEY, CDR2 SVGAGI. V was clipped by 6 bases and J by 6 bases, with 26 bases between them. This TCR was recovered from a human donor who was either an allogeneic HSCT recipient or a stem cell or donor lymphocyte infusion donor (not recorded which). It is not recorded whose cells these are; they may come from a transplant donor. The chain carries TRBV6-5 and TRBJ1-2; D possibly corresponds to TRBD1 (5 bases). Sequenced sample: blood, either unsorted or a sorted T cell fraction (not recorded which). The CDR3 DNA reads TGTGCCAGCAGCCGCTACGGGGCGCCCAGGGTATTGCATGGCTACACCTTC. Amino acids: CASSRYGAPRVLHGYTF.